This TCR beta chain derives from a study of blood T cells in healthy people across ages. Together with a sample-barcoded 5' primer, a J-beta primer mix was included in a second PCR lasting about 7 to 11 cycles. TCRdb used MiXCR to reprocess the 5' RACE reads, holding one entry per CDR3 protein. Of about 1,500,000 distinct CDR3 sequences listed, around 42% were seen once; the top ten hold 7.9%. CDR1 is MNHEY, CDR2 SMNVEV, per germline (reference sequence). CDR3 length: 12 residues. V shed 5 bases and J shed 8 bases, with 11 bases lying between them. V usage is TRBV27 and J usage is TRBJ2-3, with D uncertain. The TCR originated in a woman aged 18-30 years in good health. The specimen was blood. This CDR3 is CASSQRTSTQYF. CDR3 DNA sequence: TGTGCCAGCAGTCAACGGACGAGTACGCAGTATTTT.